These T cell receptor beta chains were read from a single sample in a study of PD-L1 blockade in urothelial cancer. The assay was immunoSEQ multiplex PCR, and TCRdb's table has in-frame clones only and misses some. The sample lists approximately 71,000 clones; less than 90% were seen once. The sequenced sample was PBMCs, obtained around atezolizumab (anti-PD-L1) treatment. These receptors all come from a woman aged 65 to 85 with urothelial cancer. Each CDR3 is given with its conserved first and last residue. The D gene is left open where the match is weak.

j_call v_call d_call cdr3_aa
TRBJ2-1 TRBV11-2 NA CASSYRQDGEQFF
TRBJ2-7 TRBV19 NA CASSGQYDEQYF
TRBJ1-2 TRBV18 NA CASSPTASGYGYTF
TRBJ2-7 TRBV6-1 NA CASSTQETYEQYF
TRBJ1-2 TRBV4-3 NA CASSQVRQSGYTF
TRBJ2-3 TRBV7-2 NA CASSSGLQSTDTQYF
TRBJ2-1 TRBV19 TRBD2 CASNRRGTPINEQFF
TRBJ1-5 TRBV28 NA CASSVLLTVRNQPQHF
TRBJ1-3 TRBV27 NA CASSTATGTSGNTIYF
TRBJ2-2 TRBV27 TRBD2 CASSLVGTINTGELFF
TRBJ1-6 TRBV9 NA CASSGGGRAFNSPLHF
TRBJ2-7 TRBV5-1 NA CASSLGAGGPYEQYF
TRBJ1-3 TRBV9 TRBD1 CASSIQGASGNTIYF
TRBJ2-7 TRBV19 TRBD1 CASSSFGTGWQYF
TRBJ1-5 TRBV12-1 NA CASSFTWTITPSQPQHF
TRBJ2-5 TRBV19 NA CASSIGQGQETQYF
TRBJ1-4 TRBV5-1 NA CASSLVTGLNEKLFF
TRBJ2-5 TRBV5-1 TRBD2 CASSLAPSGAETQYF
TRBJ1-2 TRBV30 TRBD1 CAWSVKKGAGGYTF
TRBJ2-5 TRBV7-8 TRBD2 CASSLAGGIQETQYF
TRBJ2-7 TRBV27 TRBD1 CASSFPGQGTYEQYF
TRBJ2-1 TRBV4-2 TRBD2 CASSQDTVRSGGADEQFF
TRBJ2-2 TRBV7-9 TRBD1 CASSSDRAKGTGELFF
TRBJ2-7 TRBV18 TRBD2 CASSPPPSSGGGESSYEQYF
TRBJ1-3 TRBV19 NA CASTKLGADSGNTIYF
TRBJ1-2 TRBV19 TRBD1 CASTSLDRESGYTF
TRBJ2-1 TRBV6-1 TRBD2 CASSEVGLAGDYNEQFF
TRBJ1-4 TRBV4-2 NA CASRVNPGTSVEKLFF
TRBJ2-7 TRBV2 NA CASSERTTYEQYF